These 2 T cell receptor beta chains share one sample of origin, sequenced in a study of T-cell reconstitution after alpha-beta-depleted transplantation in children (dated by TCRdb to the mid-2010s). The library was prepared using PCR. TCRdb lists the instrument as Illumina HiSeq 2500. To normalize quantification of the TCRbeta repertoire, the TCR libraries were built with molecular barcoding that relied on unique molecular identifiers. TCRdb took the public reads, trimmed them with fastp at Q25, ran MiXCR for clone calling and kept in-frame beta chains. Rows are combined by CDR3 protein, so each entry shows the most common genes and DNA. This sample holds 500,000 to 650,000 distinct CDR3 sequences; 10% to 15% were observed only once. Together, the top ten hold 2% to 2.5% of the sample. The sample's treatment or condition, from its label and the paper: allogeneic hematopoietic cell transplantation with graft depleted of TCRalphabeta T cells and CD19 B cells.

The sample here was PBMCs, mostly from graft donor cells, taken 360 days after TCRalphabeta/CD19-depleted stem cell transplant. These receptors were taken from a male patient younger than 18 who had a stem cell transplant for acute myeloid leukemia, so the T cells may come from the graft donor.

This clonotype was observed a handful of times. The chain uses TRBV7-9 and TRBJ2-7, with D unresolved. V lost 4 bases, J lost 2 bases, and 15 bases lay in between. The CDR3 has 15 amino acids. The germline CDR1 and CDR2 sequences are SEHNR and FQNEAQ (reference sequence). As DNA, the CDR3 is TGTGCCAGCAGCTCCTTCGAGTTGTATACCTACGAGCAGTACTTC. Its protein is CASSSFELYTYEQYF.

This clonotype was detected a few times. The rearrangement uses TRBV15 and TRBJ2-7; 11 nucleotides agree with TRBD2. Trimming removed 1 base from V and 4 bases from J; junction bases left unmatched: 6. Germline assignment: CDR1 LNHNV and CDR2 YYDKDF (reference sequence). CDR3 length: 16 residues. Here the CDR3 DNA reads TGTGCCACCAGCAGAGCGTCCGGGACTAGCGGTTACGAGCAGTACTTC. It specifies CATSRASGTSGYEQYF.